Listed below are T cell receptor beta chains from one sample, sequenced in a study of pediatric ulcerative colitis. Here immunoSEQ multiplex PCR was the method, and the copy in TCRdb shows in-frame clones only, minus some. The sample shows some 57,000 clones, about 87% of them seen only once. The sequenced sample consisted of blood. Receptors were obtained from a boy younger than 18 who was a control in a study of pediatric ulcerative colitis. CDR3s include the opening cysteine and the closing phenylalanine or tryptophan. Each record gives: D gene, V gene, J gene, CDR3 protein, CDR3 DNA. The D gene is left open where the match is weak.

.	TRBV27	TRBJ2-7	CASRKTAFSYEQYF	TGTGCCAGCAGGAAGACAGCATTCTCGTACGAGCAGTACTTC
TRBD2	TRBV25-1	TRBJ2-3	CASSEEGGLAADTQYF	TGTGCCAGCAGTGAAGAAGGGGGACTAGCGGCAGATACGCAGTATTTT
.	TRBV21-1	TRBJ2-7	CASSKDPGTGGCHEQYF	TGTGCCAGCAGCAAAGATCCGGGCACAGGGGGCTGCCACGAGCAGTACTTC
TRBD1	TRBV12-5	TRBJ2-2	CASGLVLRTGNTGELFF	TGTGCTAGTGGTTTGGTACTGAGGACAGGGAACACCGGGGAGCTGTTTTTT
.	TRBV5-4	TRBJ2-3	CASSLVPGADTQYF	TGTGCCAGCAGCTTGGTCCCCGGGGCAGATACGCAGTATTTT
.	TRBV6-5	TRBJ1-5	CASRVTGGNQPQHF	TGTGCCAGCAGGGTGACAGGCGGCAATCAGCCCCAGCATTTT
.	TRBV19	TRBJ2-1	CASSSLYEQFF	TGTGCCAGTAGCTCACTATATGAGCAGTTCTTC
.	TRBV15	TRBJ2-6	CATSQLGAAYSGANVLTF	TGTGCCACCAGCCAACTAGGGGCGGCTTACTCTGGGGCCAACGTCCTGACTTTC
.	TRBV15	TRBJ1-5	CATSRDGETQQPQHF	TGTGCCACCAGCAGAGATGGGGAGACCCAGCAGCCCCAGCATTTT
.	TRBV28	TRBJ1-2	CASSLGDYGYTF	TGTGCCAGCAGTTTAGGAGACTATGGCTACACCTTC
.	TRBV6-5	TRBJ2-7	CASSYTQGSYEQYF	TGTGCCAGCAGTTACACTCAGGGTTCCTACGAGCAGTACTTC
TRBD1	TRBV27	TRBJ1-3	CASSLTGGPGNTIYF	TGTGCCAGCAGTCTGACAGGGGGCCCTGGAAACACCATATATTTT
TRBD1	TRBV25-1	TRBJ1-4	CASSDSWTGDEKLFF	TGTGCCAGCAGTGATTCCTGGACAGGGGATGAAAAACTGTTTTTT
TRBD1	TRBV5-1	TRBJ1-1	CASRDSVNTEAFF	TGCGCCAGCCGGGACAGTGTGAACACTGAAGCTTTCTTT
.	TRBV2	TRBJ1-4	CASSAAEGNEKLFF	TGTGCCAGCAGTGCCGCGGAGGGTAATGAAAAACTGTTTTTT
TRBD1	TRBV28	TRBJ2-1	CASSLVGQGKDYNEQFF	TGTGCCAGCAGTTTAGTGGGACAGGGGAAGGACTACAATGAGCAGTTCTTC